The TCR beta chain under discussion was sequenced for a study of tumor and adjacent non-tumor tissue in lung cancer. The CDR3 is 13 residues long. V gave up 5 bases and J gave up 0 bases, with 9 bases separating them. Germline V gene sequence: CDR1 DFQATT, CDR2 SNEGSKA (reference sequence). The study, taken as a whole, reports: Significantly higher TCR diversity was found in tumor than normal lung.

This sample's RNA came from whole unsorted tissue. Newly diagnosed lung cancer patients had thoracic surgery in China, August–late 2014, without prior chemotherapy. In its sample, this clonotype was seen many times. Its specificity is not known. Three rounds of nested PCR, following a modified ARM-PCR protocol, produced the TCRbeta library. MiXCR was run by TCRdb on the multiplex PCR reads, yielding one entry per CDR3 protein. The sample has under 150,000 distinct CDR3 sequences, about 71% seen once. J is TRBJ2-3 and V is TRBV20-1; no firm D call. The TCR comes from a man aged 55 to 70 with small cell lung cancer. Sequenced input: lung tumor tissue. CDR3 sequence (DNA): TGCAGTGCTGGATCGACTAGCACAGATACGCAGTATTTT. Its protein is CSAGSTSTDTQYF.